The 16 T cell receptor beta chains below all came from one sample that was sequenced in a study of cytomegalovirus exposure and HLA in healthy donors (TCRdb year 2017). The library relied on the immunoSEQ multiplex PCR assay. A mixture of 60 forward primers for TCR Vbeta segments and 13 reverse primers for TCR Jbeta segments was used in the multiplex PCR. Drawn from immuneACCESS, this table holds only the in-frame rearrangements with V and J called that TCRdb kept. Clones are partly lost; checked studies trace under half to an unresolved V gene and leave the rest unexplained. In all, the sample holds 200,000 to 250,000 clones, and over 65% of those were seen once. The biggest ten clones account for over 0.55% of the sample. Sequencing input: PBMCs. These TCRs come from a man between 18 and 29 years old in good health and CMV-seronegative.

In this sample, this clone turned up a few times. V usage is TRBV29-1 and J usage is TRBJ1-2; D is unresolved. V lost 5 bases to trimming and J lost 1 base, with 8 bases between them. Germline V gene sequence: CDR1 SQVTM, CDR2 ANQGSEA. The CDR3 totals 12 residues. CDR3 bases: TGCAGCGTTCCGGAGCGTAACTATGGCTACACCTTC. Residues: CSVPERNYGYTF. Based on the CDR3 plus reference TRBV29-1 and TRBJ1-2, the full variable domain is SAVISQKPSRDICQRGTSLTIQCQVDSQVTMMFWYRQQPGQSLTLIATANQGSEATYESGFVIDKFPISRPNLTFSTLTVSNMSPEDSSIYLCSVPERNYGYTFGSGTRLTVV.

This clone showed up just once. The J gene is TRBJ1-4, the V gene TRBV19, with D uncertain. The CDR3 covers 13 residues. Germline V gene data show CDR1 as LNHDA and CDR2 as SQIVND (reference sequence). Between the trimmed V and J ends, which lost 7 bases and 8 bases, there was a span of 14 bases. The CDR3 region has the DNA TGTGCCAGTACCGGCTCTAGTAAAGAAAAACTGTTTTTT. As protein: CASTGSSKEKLFF.

The chain employs TRBV6-5 and TRBJ1-1, with a possible D match to TRBD1 (6 bases). The germline V gene has CDR1 MNHEY and CDR2 SVGAGI. This CDR3 is 14 amino acids long. V was shortened by 6 bases and J by 1 base, with 12 bases between the two germline ends. The CDR3 coding sequence is TGTGCCAGCAGCTTACGGGGGGCGAACACTGAAGCTTTCTTT. Its translation: CASSLRGANTEAFF.

V is TRBV5-1 and J is TRBJ2-5; 9 positions agree with TRBD2. The ends lost 1 base at V and 5 bases at J; junction bases unmatched: 12. CDR1 SGHRS and CDR2 YFSETQ come from the germline V gene. The CDR3 length is 17 residues. CDR3 loop: CASSLRKGVAGDETQYF. CDR3 nucleotide sequence: TGCGCCAGCAGCTTGAGAAAGGGGGTAGCGGGAGATGAGACCCAGTACTTC.

This clone was counted only a few times. The chain joins TRBV18 to TRBJ2-1, with 10 bases fitting TRBD2. CDR1 and CDR2 (germline): KGHSH, LQKENI. The junction had 12 bases not matched to a gene; V was cut back by 6 bases and J by 1 base. CDR3 size: 18 residues. CDR3 amino acids: CASSSMASGSGSYNEQFF. The CDR3 region has the DNA TGTGCCAGCTCCTCGATGGCTAGCGGGAGTGGGTCCTACAATGAGCAGTTCTTC.

This clone was observed a handful of times. This chain links TRBV28 with TRBJ1-1; D not certain. The ends were cut back, 5 bases at V and 11 bases at J, with 12 bases in the middle. There are 11 residues in the CDR3. In germline, CDR1 is MDHEN, CDR2 SYDVKM. CDR3 sequence: CASSHLGRAFF. The CDR3 DNA is TGTGCCAGCAGTCACCTCGGGAGGGCTTTCTTT.

A single count supports this clone. V gene TRBV11-3 combines with J gene TRBJ2-3, with a possible D match to TRBD1 (6 bases). The CDR3 is 14 residues long. Germline CDR1 and CDR2: SGHNT and YENEEA. Trimming removed 5 bases from V and 7 bases from J, with 16 bases in between. The CDR3 nucleotides are TGTGCCAGCAGCACCAGAACAGGGACGAATACGCAGTATTTT. Translating it yields CASSTRTGTNTQYF.

The chain uses TRBV2 and TRBJ1-2; perhaps TRBD1 as D (5 bases). The CDR3 extends over 12 amino acids. Germline values: CDR1 SNHLY, CDR2 FYNNEI. Trimming removed 11 bases from V and 2 bases from J, with 12 bases in between. This CDR3 is CAPSEGNYGYTF. In DNA, the CDR3 is TGTGCCCCTTCGGAGGGGAACTATGGCTACACCTTC.

The chain carries TRBV6-5 and TRBJ1-5, with TRBD1 matching 11 bases. The J segment lost 0 bases and the V segment lost 8 bases, leaving 3 bases of the junction unmatched. Germline V gene data show CDR1 as MNHEY and CDR2 as SVGAGI. The CDR3 covers 15 residues. As DNA, the CDR3 is TGTGCCAGCGGGACAGGGGGTAATAGCAATCAGCCCCAGCATTTT. It is translated as CASGTGGNSNQPQHF.

The chain uses TRBV30 and TRBJ2-3, with D maybe TRBD2 (6 bases). This CDR3 has 14 amino acids. Trimming took 5 bases from V and 1 from J, leaving 13 bases between them. Per the germline V gene, CDR1 is GTSNPN and CDR2 is SVGIG (reference sequence). The CDR3, as DNA: TGTGCCTGGGGAGCGGGCCTAGGCACAGATACGCAGTATTTT. Its translation: CAWGAGLGTDTQYF.

This chain links TRBV7-8 with TRBJ1-2; TRBD1 matches at 9 bases. This CDR3 has 17 amino acids. Germline CDR1 is SGHVS and CDR2 is FQNEAQ. Germline trimming cut 5 bases from V and 8 bases from J; bases unmatched to any gene: 18. The CDR3 bases are TGTGCCAGCAGCCTTCCTCGGGACAGGGTGGACGGTGGAGGCTACACCTTC. It encodes CASSLPRDRVDGGGYTF.

The chain has TRBV7-2 and TRBJ2-1, with D possibly being TRBD2 (5 bases). CDR3 length: 16 residues. Looked up from germline, CDR1 is SGHTA and CDR2 is FQGNSA. Between the trimmed V and J ends, which lost 5 bases and 1 base, there was a span of 15 bases. Here the CDR3 reads CASSPWTGSSYNEQFF. As DNA, the CDR3 is TGTGCCAGCAGCCCCTGGACTGGATCTTCCTACAATGAGCAGTTCTTC.

The chain carries TRBV5-4 and TRBJ2-1, with 9 bases matching TRBD2. The CDR3 covers 16 residues. V lost 4 bases to trimming and J lost 4 bases; unmatched junction nucleotides: 9. Germline CDR1 and CDR2: SGHNT and YYREEE (reference sequence). CDR3 DNA: TGTGCCAGCAGCCCCGCTGGGCTAGCGGGGTACAATGAGCAGTTCTTC. It specifies CASSPAGLAGYNEQFF.

The chain recombines TRBV11-2 with TRBJ2-7; TRBD1 might be the D (5 bases). Trimming took off 3 bases at V and 4 bases at J, with 7 bases between the two ends. This CDR3 has 12 residues. In germline, CDR1 is SGHAT, CDR2 FQNNGV. CDR3 sequence reads: CASSFQGYEQYF. For the CDR3, the DNA is TGTGCCAGCAGCTTCCAGGGATACGAGCAGTACTTC.

V gene TRBV29-1 combines with J gene TRBJ2-1; D might be TRBD2 (6 bases). The CDR3 is 13 residues long. V shed 7 bases and J shed 5 bases, with 15 bases lying between them. Germline V lookup: CDR1 SQVTM, CDR2 ANQGSEA. The CDR3 loop reads CSGGARSNNEQFF. The CDR3 nucleotides read TGCAGCGGCGGGGCCAGAAGTAACAATGAGCAGTTCTTC.

The genes are TRBV14 and TRBJ1-2; D is perhaps TRBD1 (6 bases). V was clipped by 3 bases and J by 8 bases, with 10 bases between them. The CDR3 runs to 12 residues. The V gene's germline CDR1 is SGHDN and CDR2 FVKESK. In DNA form, the CDR3 reads TGTGCCAGCAGCCAGGACAGATGGGGCTACACCTTC. This codes for CASSQDRWGYTF. Supplemented by reference TRBV14 and TRBJ1-2, the full variable domain reads EAGVTQFPSHSVIEKGQTVTLRCDPISGHDNLYWYRRVMGKEIKFLLHFVKESKQDESGMPNNRFLAERTGGTYSTLKVQPAELEDSGVYFCASSQDRWGYTFGSGTRLTVV.